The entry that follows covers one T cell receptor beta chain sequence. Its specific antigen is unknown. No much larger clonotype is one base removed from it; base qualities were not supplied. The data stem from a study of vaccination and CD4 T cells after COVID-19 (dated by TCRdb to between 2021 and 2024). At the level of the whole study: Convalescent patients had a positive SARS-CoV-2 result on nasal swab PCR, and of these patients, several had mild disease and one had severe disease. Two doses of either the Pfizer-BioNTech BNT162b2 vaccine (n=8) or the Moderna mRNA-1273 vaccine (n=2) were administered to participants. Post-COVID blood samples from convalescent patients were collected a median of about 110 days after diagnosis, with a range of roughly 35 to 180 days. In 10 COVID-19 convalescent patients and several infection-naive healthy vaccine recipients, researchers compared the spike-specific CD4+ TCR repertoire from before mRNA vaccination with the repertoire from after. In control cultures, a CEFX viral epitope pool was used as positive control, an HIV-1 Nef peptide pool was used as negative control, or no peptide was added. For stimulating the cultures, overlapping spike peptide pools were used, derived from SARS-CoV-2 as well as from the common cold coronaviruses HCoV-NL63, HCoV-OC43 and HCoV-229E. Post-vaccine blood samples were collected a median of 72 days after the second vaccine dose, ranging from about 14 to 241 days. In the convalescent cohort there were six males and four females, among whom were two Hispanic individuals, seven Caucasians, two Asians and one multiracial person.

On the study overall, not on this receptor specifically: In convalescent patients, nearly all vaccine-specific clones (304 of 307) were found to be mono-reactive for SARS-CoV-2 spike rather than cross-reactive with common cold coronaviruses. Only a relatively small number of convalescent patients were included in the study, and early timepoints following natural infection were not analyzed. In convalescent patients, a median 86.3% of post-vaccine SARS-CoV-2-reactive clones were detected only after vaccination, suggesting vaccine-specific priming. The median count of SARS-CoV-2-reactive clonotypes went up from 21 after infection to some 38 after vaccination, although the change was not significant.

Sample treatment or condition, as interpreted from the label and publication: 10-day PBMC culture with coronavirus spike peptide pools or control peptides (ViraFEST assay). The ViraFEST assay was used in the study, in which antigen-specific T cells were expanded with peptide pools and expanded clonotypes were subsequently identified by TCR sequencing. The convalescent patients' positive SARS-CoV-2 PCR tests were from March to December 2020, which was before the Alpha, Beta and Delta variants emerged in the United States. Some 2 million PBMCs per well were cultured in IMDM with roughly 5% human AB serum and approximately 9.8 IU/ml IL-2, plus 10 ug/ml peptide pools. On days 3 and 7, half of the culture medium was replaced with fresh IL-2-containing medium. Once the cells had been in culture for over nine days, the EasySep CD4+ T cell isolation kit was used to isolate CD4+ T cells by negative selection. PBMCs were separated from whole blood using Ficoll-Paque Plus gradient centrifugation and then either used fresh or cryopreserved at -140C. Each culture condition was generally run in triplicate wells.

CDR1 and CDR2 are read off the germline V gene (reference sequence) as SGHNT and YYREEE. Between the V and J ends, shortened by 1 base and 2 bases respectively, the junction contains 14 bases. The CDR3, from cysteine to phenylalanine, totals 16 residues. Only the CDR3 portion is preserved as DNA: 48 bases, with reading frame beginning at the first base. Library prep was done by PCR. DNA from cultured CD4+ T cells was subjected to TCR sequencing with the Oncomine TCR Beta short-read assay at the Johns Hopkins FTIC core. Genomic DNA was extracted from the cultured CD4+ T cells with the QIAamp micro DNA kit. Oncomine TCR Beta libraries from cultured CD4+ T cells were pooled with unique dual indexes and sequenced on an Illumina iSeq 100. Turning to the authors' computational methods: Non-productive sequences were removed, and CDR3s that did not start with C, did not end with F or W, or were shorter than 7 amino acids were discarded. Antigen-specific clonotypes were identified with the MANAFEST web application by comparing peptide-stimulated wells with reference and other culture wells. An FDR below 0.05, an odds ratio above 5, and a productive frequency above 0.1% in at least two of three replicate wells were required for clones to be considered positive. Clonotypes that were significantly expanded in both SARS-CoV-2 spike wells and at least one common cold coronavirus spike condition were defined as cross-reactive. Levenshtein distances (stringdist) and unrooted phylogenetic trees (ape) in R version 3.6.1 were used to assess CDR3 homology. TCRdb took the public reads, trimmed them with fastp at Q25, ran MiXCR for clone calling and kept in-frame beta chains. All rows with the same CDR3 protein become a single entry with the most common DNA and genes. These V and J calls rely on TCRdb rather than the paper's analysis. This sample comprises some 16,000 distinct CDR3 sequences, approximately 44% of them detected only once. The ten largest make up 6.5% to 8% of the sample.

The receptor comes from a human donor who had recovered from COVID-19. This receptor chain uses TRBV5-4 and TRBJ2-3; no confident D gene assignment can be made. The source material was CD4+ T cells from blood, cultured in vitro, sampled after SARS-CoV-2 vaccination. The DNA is TGTGCCAGCAGCTTGAACCCCAGTGGTTTCACAGATACGCAGTATTTT. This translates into CASSLNPSGFTDTQYF.